This T cell receptor beta chain comes out of a study of post-analysis software for immune sequencing data. The study, taken as a whole, reports: Relative to controls, patients had 4 or 5 TRBV segments at higher frequency, with TRBV5-6, TRBV5-1 and TRBV20-1 among these.

Germline V gene data show CDR1 as SQVTM and CDR2 as ANQGSEA. The ends lost 4 bases at V and 7 bases at J; junction bases unmatched: 7. This CDR3 comprises 14 residues. Researchers reported that TCR beta cDNA libraries carried unique molecular identifiers. TCRdb reprocessed the PCR reads with MiXCR, giving one entry per CDR3 protein. The table has over 300,000 distinct CDR3 sequences, approximately 38% seen once. This clonotype was seen a handful of times. Its antigen is undetermined. The material sequenced was blood. The receptor was isolated from a girl aged 5-17 years with multiple sclerosis. The gene calls are TRBV29-1 and TRBJ2-2; 9 bases agree with TRBD1. CDR3 amino acids: CSVVDRGTFGELFF. The CDR3 bases are TGCAGCGTTGTGGACAGGGGTACCTTCGGGGAGCTGTTTTTT.